This TCR beta chain was found in a study of blood T cell repertoires in COVID-19. Looked up from germline, CDR1 is SGHNT and CDR2 is YYREEE (reference sequence). CDR3 length: 14 residues. Trimming removed 2 bases from V and 5 bases from J; junction bases left unmatched: 3. Data came from immunoSEQ multiplex PCR; TCRdb stores just in-frame clones and leaves some out. The table records around 250,000 clones, roughly 83% of them present only once. This sequence originates from a man in his 60s who had recovered from COVID-19. The V call is TRBV5-4, the J call TRBJ2-7; 11 nucleotides line up with TRBD2. The material sequenced was peripheral blood. CDR3 DNA: TGTGCCAGCAGCTTAATAGCGGGGGGGCACGAGCAGTACTTC. Its translation: CASSLIAGGHEQYF.